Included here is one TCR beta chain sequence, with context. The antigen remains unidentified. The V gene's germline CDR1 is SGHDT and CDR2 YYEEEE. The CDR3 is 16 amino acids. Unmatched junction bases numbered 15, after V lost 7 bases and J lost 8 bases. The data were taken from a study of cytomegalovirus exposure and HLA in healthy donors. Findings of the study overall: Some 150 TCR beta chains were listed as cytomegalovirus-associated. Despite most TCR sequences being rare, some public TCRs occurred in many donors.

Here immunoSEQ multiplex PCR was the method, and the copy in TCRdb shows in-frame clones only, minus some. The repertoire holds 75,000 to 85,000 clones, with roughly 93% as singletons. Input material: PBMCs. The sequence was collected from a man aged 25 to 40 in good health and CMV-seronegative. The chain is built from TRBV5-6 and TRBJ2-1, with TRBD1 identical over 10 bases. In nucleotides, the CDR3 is TGTGCCAGCGGCTGGGGGGACAGGGGTCCCTTTGATGAGCAGTTCTTC. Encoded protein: CASGWGDRGPFDEQFF.